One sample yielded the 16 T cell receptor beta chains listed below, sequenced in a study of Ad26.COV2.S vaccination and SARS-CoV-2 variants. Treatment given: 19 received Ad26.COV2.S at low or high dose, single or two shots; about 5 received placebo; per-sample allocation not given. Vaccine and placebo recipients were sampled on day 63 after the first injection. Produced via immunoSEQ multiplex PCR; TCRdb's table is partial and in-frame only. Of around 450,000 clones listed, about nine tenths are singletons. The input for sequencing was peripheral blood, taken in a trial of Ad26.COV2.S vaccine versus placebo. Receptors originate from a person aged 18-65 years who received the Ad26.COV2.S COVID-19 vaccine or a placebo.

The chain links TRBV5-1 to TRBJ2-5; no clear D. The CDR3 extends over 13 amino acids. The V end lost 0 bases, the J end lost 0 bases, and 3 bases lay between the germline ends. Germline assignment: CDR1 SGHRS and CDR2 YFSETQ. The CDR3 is CASSLGYQETQYF. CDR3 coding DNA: TGCGCCAGCAGCTTGGGATACCAAGAGACCCAGTACTTC.

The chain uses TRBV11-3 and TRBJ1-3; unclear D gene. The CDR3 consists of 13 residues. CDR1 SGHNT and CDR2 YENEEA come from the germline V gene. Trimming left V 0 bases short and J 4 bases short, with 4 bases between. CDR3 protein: CASSLDRGNTIYF. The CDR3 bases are TGTGCCAGCAGCTTAGACAGAGGAAACACCATATATTTT.

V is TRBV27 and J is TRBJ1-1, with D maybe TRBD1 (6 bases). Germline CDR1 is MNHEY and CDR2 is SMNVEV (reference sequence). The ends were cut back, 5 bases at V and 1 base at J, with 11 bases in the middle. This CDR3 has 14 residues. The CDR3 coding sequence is TGTGCCAGCAGTCTCCGGGGGGCGAACACTGAAGCTTTCTTT. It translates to CASSLRGANTEAFF.

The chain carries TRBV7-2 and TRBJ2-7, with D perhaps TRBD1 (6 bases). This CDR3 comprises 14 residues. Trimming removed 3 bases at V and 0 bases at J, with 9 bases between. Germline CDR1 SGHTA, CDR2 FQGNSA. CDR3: CASSFQGSSYEQYF. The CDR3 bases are TGTGCCAGCAGCTTCCAGGGGAGCTCCTACGAGCAGTACTTC. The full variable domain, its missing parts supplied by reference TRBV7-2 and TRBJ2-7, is GAGVSQSPSNKVTEKGKDVELRCDPISGHTALYWYRQSLGQGLEFLIYFQGNSAPDKSGLPSDRFSAERTGGSVSTLTIQRTQQEDSAVYLCASSFQGSSYEQYFGPGTRLTVT.

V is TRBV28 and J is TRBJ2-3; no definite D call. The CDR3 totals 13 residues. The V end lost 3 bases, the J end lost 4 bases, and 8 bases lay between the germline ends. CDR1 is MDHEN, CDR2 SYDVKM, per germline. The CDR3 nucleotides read TGTGCCAGCAGTTTTAGGTTGCCAGATACGCAGTATTTT. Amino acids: CASSFRLPDTQYF.

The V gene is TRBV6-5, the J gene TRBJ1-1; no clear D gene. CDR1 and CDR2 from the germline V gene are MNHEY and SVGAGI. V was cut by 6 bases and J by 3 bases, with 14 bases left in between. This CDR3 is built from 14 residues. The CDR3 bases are TGTGCCAGCAGAGCGGCCGGATCATACACTGAAGCTTTCTTT. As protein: CASRAAGSYTEAFF.

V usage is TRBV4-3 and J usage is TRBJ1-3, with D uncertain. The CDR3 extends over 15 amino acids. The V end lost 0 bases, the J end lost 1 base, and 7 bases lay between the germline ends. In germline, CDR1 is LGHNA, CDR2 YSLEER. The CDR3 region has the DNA TGCGCCAGCAGCCAAGACAGGACGTCTGGAAACACCATATATTTT. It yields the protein CASSQDRTSGNTIYF.

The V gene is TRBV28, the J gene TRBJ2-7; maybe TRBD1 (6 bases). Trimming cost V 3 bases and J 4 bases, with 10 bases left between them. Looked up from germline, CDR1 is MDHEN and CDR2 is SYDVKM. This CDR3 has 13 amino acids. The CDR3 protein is CASSFIQGYEQYF. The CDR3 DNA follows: TGTGCCAGCAGTTTTATACAGGGATACGAGCAGTACTTC.

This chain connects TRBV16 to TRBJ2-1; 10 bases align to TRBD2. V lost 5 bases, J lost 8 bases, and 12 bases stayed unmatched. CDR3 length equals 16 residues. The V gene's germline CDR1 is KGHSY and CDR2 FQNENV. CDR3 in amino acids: CASSKRSGRAFDEQFF. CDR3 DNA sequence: TGTGCCAGCAGCAAACGGAGCGGGAGGGCCTTTGATGAGCAGTTCTTC.

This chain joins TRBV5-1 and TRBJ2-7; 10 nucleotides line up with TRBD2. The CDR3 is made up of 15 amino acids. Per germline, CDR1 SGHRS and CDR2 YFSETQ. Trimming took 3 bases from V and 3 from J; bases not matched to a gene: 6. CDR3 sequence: CASSSLAGAVYEQYF. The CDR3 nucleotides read TGCGCCAGCAGCTCCCTAGCGGGAGCCGTCTACGAGCAGTACTTC.

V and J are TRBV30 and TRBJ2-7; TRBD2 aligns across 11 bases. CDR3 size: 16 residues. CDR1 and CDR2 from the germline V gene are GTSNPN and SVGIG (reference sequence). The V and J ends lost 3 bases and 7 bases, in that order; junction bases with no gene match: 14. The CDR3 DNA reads TGTGCCTGGAGCCCGGGACTAGCGGCCCCCGTGGGGGAGCAGTACTTC. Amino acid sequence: CAWSPGLAAPVGEQYF.

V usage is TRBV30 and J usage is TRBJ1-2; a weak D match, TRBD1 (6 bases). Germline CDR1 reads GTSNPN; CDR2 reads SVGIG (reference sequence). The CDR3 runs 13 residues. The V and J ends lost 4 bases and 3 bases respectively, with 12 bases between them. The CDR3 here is CAWTTRGDYGYTF. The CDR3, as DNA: TGTGCCTGGACCACCAGGGGAGACTATGGCTACACCTTC.

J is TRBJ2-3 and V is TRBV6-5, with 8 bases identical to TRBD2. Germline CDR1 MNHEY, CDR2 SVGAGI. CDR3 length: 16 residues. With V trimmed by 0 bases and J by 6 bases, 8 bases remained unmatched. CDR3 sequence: CASSYSSGGPGDTQYF. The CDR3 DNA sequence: TGTGCCAGCAGTTACTCGTCGGGAGGGCCAGGCGATACGCAGTATTTT.

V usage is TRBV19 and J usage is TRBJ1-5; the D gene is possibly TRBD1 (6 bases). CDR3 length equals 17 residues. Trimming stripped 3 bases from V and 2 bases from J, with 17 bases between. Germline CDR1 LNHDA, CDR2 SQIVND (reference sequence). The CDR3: CASSMLFGTPGNQPQHF. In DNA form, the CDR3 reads TGTGCCAGTAGTATGCTCTTCGGGACACCCGGCAATCAGCCCCAGCATTTT.

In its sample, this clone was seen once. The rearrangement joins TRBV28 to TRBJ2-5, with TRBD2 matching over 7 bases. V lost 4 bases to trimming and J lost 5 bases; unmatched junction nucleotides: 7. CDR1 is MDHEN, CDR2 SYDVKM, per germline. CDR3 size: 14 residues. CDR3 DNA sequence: TGTGCCAGCAGTTCTACTAGCGTTCCCGAGACCCAGTACTTC. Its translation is CASSSTSVPETQYF.

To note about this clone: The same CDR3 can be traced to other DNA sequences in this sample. CDR3 DNA: TGTGCCACCAGCAGAGGACAAACCAGCACAGATACGCAGTATTTT. Protein sequence: CATSRGQTSTDTQYF. This chain links TRBV15 with TRBJ2-3; D remains unclear. The CDR3 is 15 residues long. The V end was cut by 1 base, the J end by 0 bases, with 8 bases between. Per germline, CDR1 LNHNV and CDR2 YYDKDF (reference sequence).